This T cell receptor (beta chain) is from a study of cytotoxic CD8 clonotypes in ibrutinib-treated CLL. Study as a whole: Across the patients, some eleven were relapsed/refractory, roughly 15 treatment-naive and about 17 IGHV unmutated. General study results and limits: Circulating CD8+ T-cell counts were tracked by baseline clonality, which exceeded that of age-matched healthy donors.

Genomic DNA in a quantity of about 2.2 micrograms was derived from cryopreserved PBMCs for TCR beta libraries. Trimming shortened V by 0 bases and J by 2 bases, and 17 bases separated the two germline ends. This CDR3 has 16 amino acids. Germline V gives CDR1 GTSNPN, CDR2 SVGIG (reference sequence). Turning to this clone: Its antigen is unidentified.

The repertoire was sequenced with immunoSEQ multiplex PCR; TCRdb's copy has only in-frame clones and lacks some. The sample gives approximately 150,000 clones, more than 70% of which show up once; more than 2.5% is in the top ten. This receptor was identified in a human donor with chronic lymphocytic leukemia. This specimen was PBMCs, taken at disease progression, from a patient treated with ibrutinib. The rearrangement uses TRBV30 and TRBJ2-7; tentatively, D is TRBD1 (5 bases). CDR3: CAWSVGWGSEPYEQYF. The CDR3 DNA reads as TGTGCCTGGAGTGTGGGGTGGGGCAGCGAACCCTACGAGCAGTACTTC.